The 15 T cell receptor beta chains below come from one sample, sequenced in a study of blood T cells in healthy people across ages. The use of a sample-barcoded 5' primer and a J-beta primer mix characterized a second PCR of roughly 7 to 11 cycles. In TCRdb, the 5' RACE reads were re-called with MiXCR into one record per CDR3 protein. The sample consists of some 1.6 million distinct CDR3 sequences, approximately 32% of them appearing once. Sample: blood. The receptors originated from a woman aged 25-40 years in good health.

The genes are TRBV6-2 or TRBV6-3 and TRBJ2-7; possibly TRBD1 for D (5 bases). CDR3 length: 15 amino acids. V was trimmed by 5 bases and J by 0 bases, leaving 14 bases between them. Germline assignment: CDR1 MNHEY and CDR2 SVGEGT. CDR3 in DNA: TGTGCCAGCAGTCCCCTATCAGGGCACTCCTACGAGCAGTACTTC. Protein sequence: CASSPLSGHSYEQYF.

The chain has TRBV28 and TRBJ2-5, with 7 bases lining up with TRBD1. The CDR3 runs to 14 residues. J gave up 1 base and V 4 bases, and 3 bases lay outside the gene matches. Germline values: CDR1 MDHEN, CDR2 SYDVKM. The CDR3 region is CASSSGQPQETQYF. CDR3 bases: TGTGCCAGCAGTTCGGGACAGCCCCAAGAGACCCAGTACTTC.

This clonotype was counted a few times. This chain uses TRBV2 with TRBJ2-1; 8 nucleotides agree with TRBD1. CDR3 size: 14 residues. Unmatched junction bases numbered 3, after V lost 4 bases and J lost 4 bases. Per the germline V gene, CDR1 is SNHLY and CDR2 is FYNNEI. The CDR3 region is CASSVYRGYNEQFF. In DNA, the CDR3 is TGTGCCAGCAGTGTGTACAGGGGGTACAATGAGCAGTTCTTC.

The chain combines TRBV9 with TRBJ2-1; perhaps TRBD2 as D (6 bases). V lost 0 bases to trimming and J lost 5 bases, with 12 bases between them. The germline gives CDR1 SGDLS, CDR2 YYNGEE. CDR3 length: 15 amino acids. The CDR3 sequence is CASSVAGDSHNEQFF. Here the CDR3 DNA reads TGTGCCAGCAGCGTAGCGGGGGATTCCCACAATGAGCAGTTCTTC.

In its sample, this clonotype was seen a few times. The chain joins TRBV4-1 to TRBJ2-3; 7 nucleotides match TRBD2. CDR1 and CDR2 (germline): MGHRA, YSYEKL. V lost 0 bases, J lost 0 bases, and 6 bases stayed unmatched. The CDR3 length is 17 residues. The CDR3 DNA follows: TGCGCCAGCAGCCAAGAACTAGCGCTAGCTAGCACAGATACGCAGTATTTT. This codes for CASSQELALASTDTQYF.

This clonotype was observed a few times. This chain joins TRBV5-1 and TRBJ2-7; 8 bases line up with TRBD1. Germline CDR1 SGHRS, CDR2 YFSETQ. Trimming cost V 4 bases and J 1 base; bases outside gene matches: 10. The CDR3 consists of 16 residues. The CDR3 sequence is CASSPGGTGSSYEQYF. The DNA for the CDR3 is TGCGCCAGCAGCCCTGGGGGGACAGGATCATCCTACGAGCAGTACTTC.

The table lists this clonotype with many counts. This CDR3 reads CSARTSGKETQYF. The CDR3, as DNA: TGCAGTGCTAGGACTAGCGGTAAAGAGACCCAGTACTTC. V usage is TRBV20-1 and J usage is TRBJ2-5, with TRBD2 identical over 9 bases. Germline assignment: CDR1 DFQATT and CDR2 SNEGSKA (reference sequence). V was clipped by 3 bases and J by 3 bases; unmatched bases: 2. The CDR3 is made up of 13 amino acids.

This rearrangement joins TRBV7-2 to TRBJ1-6, with no clear D. CDR1 SGHTA and CDR2 FQGNSA come from the germline V gene. The ends were cut back, 3 bases at V and 14 bases at J, with 11 bases in the middle. The CDR3 runs 12 residues. The CDR3 region is CASSFEWQALHF. The CDR3 coding sequence is TGTGCCAGCAGCTTTGAGTGGCAGGCCCTCCACTTT.

The CDR3 sequence is CASSLRLASTYNEQFF. CDR3 DNA sequence: TGTGCCAGCAGCCTCCGACTAGCGAGTACCTACAATGAGCAGTTCTTC. V and J are TRBV5-5 and TRBJ2-1; 8 bases align to TRBD2. V dropped 4 bases and J dropped 2; count of bases not matched to a gene: 8. Germline V gene data show CDR1 as SGHKS and CDR2 as YYEKEE (reference sequence). CDR3 length: 16 amino acids.

This clonotype was seen only a few times. This rearrangement joins TRBV5-1 to TRBJ2-7, with 8 bases identical to TRBD1. Germline CDR1 SGHRS, CDR2 YFSETQ. With V trimmed by 4 bases and J by 2 bases, 8 bases remained unmatched. The CDR3 totals 15 residues. CDR3 nucleotides: TGCGCCAGCAGCACGGGGGACAGGCCGACCTACGAGCAGTACTTC. Amino acids: CASSTGDRPTYEQYF.

This clonotype came up many times. The gene calls are TRBV29-1 and TRBJ2-7; the D gene is possibly TRBD2 (5 bases). The CDR3 contains 11 residues. Looked up from germline, CDR1 is SQVTM and CDR2 is ANQGSEA. Trimming pared 7 bases from V and 5 bases from J, leaving 12 bases between. The CDR3 protein is CSGTNGDEQYF. The CDR3 nucleotides are TGCAGCGGGACCAACGGGGACGAGCAGTACTTC.

This clonotype has only a few counts. The chain joins TRBV9 to TRBJ2-1; D not resolved. The CDR3 totals 14 residues. Germline loops: CDR1 SGDLS, CDR2 YYNGEE. V lost 0 bases to trimming and J lost 1 base, with 5 bases between them. CDR3 residues: CASSVVTSYNEQFF. Here the CDR3 DNA reads TGTGCCAGCAGCGTAGTCACGTCCTACAATGAGCAGTTCTTC.

The chain employs TRBV12-3 or TRBV12-4 and TRBJ1-2; 7 nucleotides line up with TRBD1. Trimming at V came to 5 bases and at J to 6 bases, leaving 12 bases not matched to a gene. This CDR3 contains 15 residues. The CDR3, as DNA: TGTGCCAGCAGTACGAGGATAGGGGGCAAAAATGGCTACACCTTC. Encoded protein: CASSTRIGGKNGYTF.

The J gene is TRBJ2-7, the V gene TRBV18; D is unclear. Trimming shortened V by 2 bases and J by 3 bases, and 11 bases separated the two germline ends. This CDR3 is built from 14 residues. Germline V lookup: CDR1 KGHSH, CDR2 LQKENI. The CDR3 protein is CASSPMTTNYEQYF. In nucleotides, the CDR3 is TGTGCCAGCTCACCAATGACAACCAACTACGAGCAGTACTTC.

The chain has TRBV12-3 or TRBV12-4 and TRBJ2-5, with 12 bases fitting TRBD1. V lost 4 bases and J lost 5; bases outside the gene matches: 8. The CDR3 sequence is 16 residues long. CDR3 residues: CASSSRDRGRGETQYF. CDR3 nucleotide sequence: TGTGCCAGCAGTTCCCGGGACAGGGGGCGCGGGGAGACCCAGTACTTC.